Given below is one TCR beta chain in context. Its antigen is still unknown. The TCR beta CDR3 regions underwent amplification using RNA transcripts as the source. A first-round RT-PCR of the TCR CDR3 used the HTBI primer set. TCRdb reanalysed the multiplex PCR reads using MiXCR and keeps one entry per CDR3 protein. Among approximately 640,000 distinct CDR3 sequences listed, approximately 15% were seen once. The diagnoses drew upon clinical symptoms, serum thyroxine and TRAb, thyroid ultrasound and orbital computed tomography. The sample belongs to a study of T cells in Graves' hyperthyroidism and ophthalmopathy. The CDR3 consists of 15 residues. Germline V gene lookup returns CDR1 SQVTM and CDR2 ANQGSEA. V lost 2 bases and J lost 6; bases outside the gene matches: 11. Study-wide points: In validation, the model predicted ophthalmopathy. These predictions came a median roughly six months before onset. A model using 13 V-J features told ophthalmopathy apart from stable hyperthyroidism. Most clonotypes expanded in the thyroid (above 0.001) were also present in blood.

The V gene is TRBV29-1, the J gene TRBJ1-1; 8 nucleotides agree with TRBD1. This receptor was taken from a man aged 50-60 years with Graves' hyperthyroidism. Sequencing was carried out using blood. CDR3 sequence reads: CSVEKGAGGSSEAFF. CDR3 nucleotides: TGCAGCGTTGAAAAGGGGGCAGGGGGCAGCTCTGAAGCTTTCTTT.